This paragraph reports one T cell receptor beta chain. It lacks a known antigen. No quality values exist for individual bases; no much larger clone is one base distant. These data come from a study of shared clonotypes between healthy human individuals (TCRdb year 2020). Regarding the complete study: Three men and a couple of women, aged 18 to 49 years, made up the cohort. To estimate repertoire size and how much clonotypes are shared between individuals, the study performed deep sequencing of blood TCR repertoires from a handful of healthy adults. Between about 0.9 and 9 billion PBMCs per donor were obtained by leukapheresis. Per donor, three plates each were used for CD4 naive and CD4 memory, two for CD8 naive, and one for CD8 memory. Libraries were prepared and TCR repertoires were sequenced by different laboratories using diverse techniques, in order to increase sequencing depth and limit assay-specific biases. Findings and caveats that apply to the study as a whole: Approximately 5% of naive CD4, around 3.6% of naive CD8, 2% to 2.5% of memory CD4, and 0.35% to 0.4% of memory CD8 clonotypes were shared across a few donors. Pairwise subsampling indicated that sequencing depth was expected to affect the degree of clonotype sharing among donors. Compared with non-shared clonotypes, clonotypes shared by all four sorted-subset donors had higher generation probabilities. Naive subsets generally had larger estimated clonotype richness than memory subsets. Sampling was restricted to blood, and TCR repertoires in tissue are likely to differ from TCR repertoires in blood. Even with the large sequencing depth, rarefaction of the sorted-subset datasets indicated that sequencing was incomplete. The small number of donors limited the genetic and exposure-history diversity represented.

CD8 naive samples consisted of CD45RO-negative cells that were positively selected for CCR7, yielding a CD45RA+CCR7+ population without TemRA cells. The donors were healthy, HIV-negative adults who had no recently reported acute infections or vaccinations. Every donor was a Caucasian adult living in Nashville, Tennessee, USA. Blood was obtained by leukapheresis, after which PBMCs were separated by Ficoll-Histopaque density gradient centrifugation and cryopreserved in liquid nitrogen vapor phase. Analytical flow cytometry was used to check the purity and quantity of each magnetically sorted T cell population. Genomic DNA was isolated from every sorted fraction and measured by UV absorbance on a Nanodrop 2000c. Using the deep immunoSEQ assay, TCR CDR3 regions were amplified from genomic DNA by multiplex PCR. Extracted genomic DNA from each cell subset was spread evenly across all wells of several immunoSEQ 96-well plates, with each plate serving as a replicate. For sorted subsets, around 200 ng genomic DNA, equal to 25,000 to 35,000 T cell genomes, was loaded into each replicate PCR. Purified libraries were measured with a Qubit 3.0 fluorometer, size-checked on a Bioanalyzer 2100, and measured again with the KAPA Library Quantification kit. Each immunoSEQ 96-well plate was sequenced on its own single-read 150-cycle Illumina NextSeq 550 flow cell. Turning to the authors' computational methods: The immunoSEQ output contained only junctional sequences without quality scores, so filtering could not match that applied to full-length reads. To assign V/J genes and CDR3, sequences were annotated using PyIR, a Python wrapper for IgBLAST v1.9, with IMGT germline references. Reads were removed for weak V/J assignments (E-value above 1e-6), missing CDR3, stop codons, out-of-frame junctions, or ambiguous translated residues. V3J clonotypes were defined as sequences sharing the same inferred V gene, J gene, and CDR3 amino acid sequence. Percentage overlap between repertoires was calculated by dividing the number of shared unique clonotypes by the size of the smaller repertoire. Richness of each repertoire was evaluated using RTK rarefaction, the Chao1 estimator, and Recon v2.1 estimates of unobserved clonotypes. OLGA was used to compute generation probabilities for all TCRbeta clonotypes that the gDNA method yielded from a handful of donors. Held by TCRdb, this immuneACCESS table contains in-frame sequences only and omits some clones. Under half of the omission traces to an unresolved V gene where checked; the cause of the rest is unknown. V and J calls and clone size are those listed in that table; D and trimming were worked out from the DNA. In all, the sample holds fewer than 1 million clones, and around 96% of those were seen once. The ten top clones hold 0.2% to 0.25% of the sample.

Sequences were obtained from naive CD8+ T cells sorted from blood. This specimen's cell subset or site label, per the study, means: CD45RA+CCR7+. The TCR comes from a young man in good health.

The DNA is as follows: TGTGCCAGCAGCTTAGTGGGGGACAGGGCGAACCAGCCCCAGCATTTT. This codes for CASSLVGDRANQPQHF. Recombination joined TRBV7-9 with TRBJ1-5, and TRBD1 matches 9 of the central bases. V is trimmed back by 1 base and J by 7 bases, and the junction contains 8 bases that no gene match accounts for. The germline V gene (reference sequence) specifies SEHNR as CDR1 and FQNEAQ as CDR2. The CDR3 contains 16 residues, cysteine and phenylalanine counted. The CDR3 DNA has 48 bases and is translated from base 1.